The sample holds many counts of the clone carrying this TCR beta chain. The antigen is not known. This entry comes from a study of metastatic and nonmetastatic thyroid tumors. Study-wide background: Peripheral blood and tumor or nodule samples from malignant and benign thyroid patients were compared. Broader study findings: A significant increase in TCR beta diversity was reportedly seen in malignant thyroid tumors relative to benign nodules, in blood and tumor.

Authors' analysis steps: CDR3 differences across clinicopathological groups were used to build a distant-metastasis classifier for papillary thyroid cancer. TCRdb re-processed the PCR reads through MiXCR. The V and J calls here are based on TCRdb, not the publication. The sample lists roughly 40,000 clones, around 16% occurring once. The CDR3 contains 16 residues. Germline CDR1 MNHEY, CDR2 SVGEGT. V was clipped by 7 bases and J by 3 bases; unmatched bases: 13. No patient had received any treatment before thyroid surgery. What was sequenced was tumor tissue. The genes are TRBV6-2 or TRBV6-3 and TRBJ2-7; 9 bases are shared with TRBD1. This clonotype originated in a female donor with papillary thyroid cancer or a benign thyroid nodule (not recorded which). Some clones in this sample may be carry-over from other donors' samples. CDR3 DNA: TGTGCCAGCAATCTAGGGACGACAGGGGGATTCTACGAGCAGTACTTC. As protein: CASNLGTTGGFYEQYF.